This T cell receptor beta chain was retrieved from a study of T cell changes during pregnancy in multiple sclerosis. Profiling relied on immunoSEQ multiplex PCR, and the TCRdb table lists in-frame clones only, not all of them. The table lists 75,000 to 95,000 clones, more than 85% of them singletons. This clone was found once. The sample was peripheral blood, taken in the first trimester of pregnancy. The receptor was derived from a female donor with multiple sclerosis, enrolled in a pregnancy study.

In DNA, the CDR3 is TGCGCCAGCAGTGATAAGTGGAGGGATACGCAGTATTTT. Protein product: CASSDKWRDTQYF. J is TRBJ2-3 and V is TRBV10-1, with D maybe TRBD2 (5 bases). The V end was cut by 3 bases, the J end by 6 bases, with 10 bases between. The CDR3 runs to 13 residues. CDR1 is WNHNN and CDR2 is SYGVQD in the germline V gene (reference sequence).